This T cell receptor (beta chain) was sequenced for a study of blood T cell repertoires in COVID-19. Assay used: immunoSEQ multiplex PCR; TCRdb lists only in-frame clones, some missing. Of about 160,000 clones in the sample, 75% to 90% were seen once. Germline lookup yields CDR1 SGHRS and CDR2 YFSETQ. J was trimmed by 8 bases and V by 5 bases; bases with no gene match: 10. There are 14 residues in the CDR3. Sequencing was done on a sample of PBMCs or T cells enriched from blood (not recorded which). The genes are TRBV5-1 and TRBJ1-2; 9 bases line up with TRBD1. This sequence was found in an older woman who had recovered from COVID-19. The CDR3 sequence is CASSKGQGALGYTF. DNA of the CDR3: TGCGCCAGCAGTAAGGGACAGGGTGCGTTAGGCTACACCTTC.